This record looks at one T cell receptor (beta chain) sequence and its context. This entry comes from a study of T-cell memory formation after mild COVID-19. TCRdb analysed the 5' RACE reads with MiXCR anew, one entry per CDR3 protein. This sample has about 400,000 distinct CDR3 sequences, with 23% found just once. The CDR3 is 15 amino acids. V dropped 0 bases and J dropped 2 bases, with 11 bases sitting between them. The germline V gene has CDR1 LGHNA and CDR2 YSLEER. This receptor was obtained from an adult woman who had mild COVID-19 (a few samples of this study predate the infection). Cell type and time point are not known. Sequencing was done on a sample of PBMCs or a T cell subset sorted from them (not recorded which). This chain joins TRBV4-3 and TRBJ2-7, with D possibly matching TRBD2 (5 bases). CDR3 bases: TGCGCCAGCAGCCAAGATTTGGGAGTCACCTACGAGCAGTACTTC. The encoded protein is CASSQDLGVTYEQYF.